These T cell receptor beta chains were read from a single sample in a study of beta chain features in type 1 diabetes. Here immunoSEQ multiplex PCR was the method, and the copy in TCRdb shows in-frame clones only, minus some. The table has 640,000 or so clones, over 11% seen once; the top ten hold around 0.04%. The sample consisted of naive CD4+ T cells from blood. All receptors come from a man aged 18 to 30 with type 1 diabetes. Both conserved end residues are part of each CDR3. The order of the fields is V gene, J gene, D gene, clone size, CDR3 protein, CDR3 DNA. A D gene is named only where the DNA matches it firmly. Part of the rows lack a size; the others show once, few, many or a class for expanded clones.

V gene: TRBV18
J gene: TRBJ1-1
D gene: -
clone size: -
CDR3 protein: CASSPLSREPVGDTEAFF
CDR3 DNA: TGTGCCAGCTCACCACTAAGCCGTGAGCCGGTCGGAGACACTGAAGCTTTCTTT

V gene: TRBV7-9
J gene: TRBJ2-7
D gene: -
clone size: -
CDR3 protein: CASSRAGYEQYF
CDR3 DNA: TGTGCCAGCAGCCGTGCCGGCTACGAGCAGTACTTC

V gene: TRBV5-1
J gene: TRBJ2-3
D gene: -
clone size: -
CDR3 protein: CASSYAGPGTDTQYF
CDR3 DNA: TGCGCCAGCAGCTACGCGGGGCCGGGAACAGATACGCAGTATTTT

V gene: TRBV4-2
J gene: TRBJ1-2
D gene: -
clone size: few
CDR3 protein: CASSQGGRANGYTF
CDR3 DNA: TGTGCCAGCAGCCAAGGGGGCAGGGCCAATGGCTACACCTTC

V gene: TRBV29-1
J gene: TRBJ2-5
D gene: -
clone size: -
CDR3 protein: CSVEGAQETQYF
CDR3 DNA: TGCAGCGTTGAAGGGGCCCAAGAGACCCAGTACTTC

V gene: TRBV7-2
J gene: TRBJ2-1
D gene: TRBD1
clone size: -
CDR3 protein: CASSLLGTASNEQFF
CDR3 DNA: TGTGCCAGCAGCCTACTTGGGACAGCCTCCAATGAGCAGTTCTTC

V gene: TRBV7-2
J gene: TRBJ1-1
D gene: -
clone size: -
CDR3 protein: CASSRDGENTEAFF
CDR3 DNA: TGTGCCAGCAGCCGAGACGGGGAGAACACTGAAGCTTTCTTT

V gene: TRBV5-1
J gene: TRBJ1-1
D gene: -
clone size: -
CDR3 protein: CASSLQGGPGTEAFF
CDR3 DNA: TGCGCCAGCAGCCTCCAGGGAGGGCCGGGCACTGAAGCTTTCTTT

V gene: TRBV7-2
J gene: TRBJ1-2
D gene: -
clone size: few
CDR3 protein: CASSEFGYGYTF
CDR3 DNA: TGTGCCAGCAGCGAATTCGGCTATGGCTACACCTTC

V gene: TRBV6-1
J gene: TRBJ1-6
D gene: -
clone size: -
CDR3 protein: CASTDGSYNSPLHF
CDR3 DNA: TGTGCCAGCACTGATGGCTCCTATAATTCACCCCTCCACTTT

V gene: TRBV30
J gene: TRBJ1-4
D gene: -
clone size: few
CDR3 protein: CAWTARKVLFF
CDR3 DNA: TGTGCCTGGACCGCTAGAAAGGTGCTGTTTTTT

V gene: TRBV4-1
J gene: TRBJ2-3
D gene: -
clone size: few
CDR3 protein: CASSQSRGSTDTQYF
CDR3 DNA: TGCGCCAGCAGCCAGTCCCGCGGGAGCACAGATACGCAGTATTTT

V gene: TRBV27
J gene: TRBJ1-1
D gene: -
clone size: -
CDR3 protein: CASSLNPIIRGNTEAFF
CDR3 DNA: TGTGCCAGCAGTTTAAACCCGATCATTCGTGGGAACACTGAAGCTTTCTTT

V gene: TRBV5-1
J gene: TRBJ2-5
D gene: -
clone size: -
CDR3 protein: CASSLAQPMETQYF
CDR3 DNA: TGCGCCAGCAGCTTGGCCCAACCGATGGAGACCCAGTACTTC

V gene: TRBV4-3
J gene: TRBJ2-7
D gene: TRBD2
clone size: -
CDR3 protein: CASSLRPSSGGETYEQYF
CDR3 DNA: TGCGCCAGCAGCCTTCGGCCCTCTAGCGGGGGGGAGACCTACGAGCAGTACTTC

V gene: TRBV7-2
J gene: TRBJ2-1
D gene: -
clone size: -
CDR3 protein: CASSLPGFGLNEQFF
CDR3 DNA: TGTGCCAGCAGCTTACCCGGGTTCGGCTTGAATGAGCAGTTCTTC

V gene: TRBV9
J gene: TRBJ2-7
D gene: -
clone size: -
CDR3 protein: CASSVASGGGAYEQYF
CDR3 DNA: TGTGCCAGCAGCGTAGCTAGCGGAGGGGGCGCCTACGAGCAGTACTTC

V gene: TRBV5-4
J gene: TRBJ2-6
D gene: -
clone size: few
CDR3 protein: CASSFSDVSSGANVLTF
CDR3 DNA: TGTGCCAGCAGCTTCTCGGACGTAAGCTCTGGGGCCAACGTCCTGACTTTC

V gene: TRBV18
J gene: TRBJ2-7
D gene: -
clone size: few
CDR3 protein: CASSLQKYEQYF
CDR3 DNA: TGTGCCAGCTCACTTCAAAAGTACGAGCAGTACTTC

V gene: TRBV30
J gene: TRBJ1-4
D gene: -
clone size: -
CDR3 protein: CASQDRNNEKLFF
CDR3 DNA: TGTGCCTCCCAGGACAGAAATAATGAAAAACTGTTTTTT

V gene: TRBV16
J gene: TRBJ1-1
D gene: -
clone size: -
CDR3 protein: CASSQGNTEAFF
CDR3 DNA: TGTGCCAGCAGCCAGGGGAACACTGAAGCTTTCTTT

V gene: TRBV6-1
J gene: TRBJ1-5
D gene: -
clone size: -
CDR3 protein: CASSVTGFGDQPQHF
CDR3 DNA: TGTGCCAGCAGTGTCACAGGGTTTGGCGATCAGCCCCAGCATTTT

V gene: TRBV5-4
J gene: TRBJ2-3
D gene: -
clone size: -
CDR3 protein: CASSLKTTDTQYF
CDR3 DNA: TGTGCCAGCAGCTTGAAAACCACAGATACGCAGTATTTT

V gene: TRBV28
J gene: TRBJ1-2
D gene: TRBD1
clone size: -
CDR3 protein: CASSLGTATGTGDGYTF
CDR3 DNA: TGTGCCAGCAGTTTAGGGACGGCGACCGGGACAGGGGATGGCTACACCTTC

V gene: TRBV2
J gene: TRBJ1-2
D gene: TRBD1
clone size: -
CDR3 protein: CASSDTGQVYGYTF
CDR3 DNA: TGTGCCAGCAGCGACACGGGACAGGTCTATGGCTACACCTTC

V gene: TRBV5-1
J gene: TRBJ2-1
D gene: -
clone size: few
CDR3 protein: CASSSLVLYNEQFF
CDR3 DNA: TGCGCCAGCAGTTCTCTAGTCCTCTACAATGAGCAGTTCTTC

V gene: TRBV30
J gene: TRBJ2-2
D gene: -
clone size: -
CDR3 protein: CAWSVGGAELFF
CDR3 DNA: TGTGCCTGGAGTGTAGGAGGAGCGGAGCTGTTTTTT

V gene: TRBV5-1
J gene: TRBJ1-1
D gene: -
clone size: -
CDR3 protein: CASTSEALEAFF
CDR3 DNA: TGCGCCAGCACATCAGAGGCTCTTGAAGCTTTCTTT

V gene: TRBV15
J gene: TRBJ1-2
D gene: -
clone size: few
CDR3 protein: CATSRLGYGYTF
CDR3 DNA: TGTGCCACCAGCAGACTCGGGTATGGCTACACCTTC

V gene: TRBV7-3
J gene: TRBJ2-2
D gene: -
clone size: -
CDR3 protein: CASSLTFDSTGELFF
CDR3 DNA: TGTGCCAGCAGCTTAACCTTTGACTCCACCGGGGAGCTGTTTTTT

V gene: TRBV6-5
J gene: TRBJ2-1
D gene: -
clone size: -
CDR3 protein: CASRNDPGNEQFF
CDR3 DNA: TGTGCCAGCAGGAATGACCCGGGGAATGAGCAGTTCTTC

V gene: TRBV5-6
J gene: TRBJ1-2
D gene: -
clone size: few
CDR3 protein: CASTVQTYGYTF
CDR3 DNA: TGTGCCAGCACGGTACAGACCTATGGCTACACCTTC

V gene: TRBV9
J gene: TRBJ2-7
D gene: -
clone size: -
CDR3 protein: CASSVAGTNPIYEQYF
CDR3 DNA: TGTGCCAGCAGCGTAGCCGGGACGAATCCCATCTACGAGCAGTACTTC

V gene: TRBV5-6
J gene: TRBJ1-3
D gene: TRBD1
clone size: -
CDR3 protein: CASSLGTGSGNTIYF
CDR3 DNA: TGTGCCAGCAGCTTGGGGACAGGGAGTGGAAACACCATATATTTT

V gene: TRBV19
J gene: TRBJ1-1
D gene: -
clone size: -
CDR3 protein: CASIDPEGTEAFF
CDR3 DNA: TGTGCCAGTATCGACCCGGAGGGCACTGAAGCTTTCTTT

V gene: TRBV18
J gene: TRBJ1-1
D gene: -
clone size: -
CDR3 protein: CASSGSPLNTEAFF
CDR3 DNA: TGTGCCAGCTCAGGGTCCCCCCTGAACACTGAAGCTTTCTTT

V gene: TRBV4-3
J gene: TRBJ1-2
D gene: -
clone size: -
CDR3 protein: CASSQDLWTADGYTF
CDR3 DNA: TGCGCCAGCAGCCAAGATCTTTGGACCGCCGATGGCTACACCTTC

V gene: TRBV7-3
J gene: TRBJ2-2
D gene: TRBD1
clone size: few
CDR3 protein: CASSLLPGQSTGELFF
CDR3 DNA: TGTGCCAGCAGTCTACTTCCGGGACAGTCCACCGGGGAGCTGTTTTTT